The clone carrying this TCR beta chain was observed at least ten times. The data originate from a study of spatial heterogeneity in lung cancer. Time point here: sample taken at primary tumor resection. The authors sequenced whole RNA from tumor, nontumor lung or frozen PBMC without sorting. Germline V gene data show CDR1 as SGHTA and CDR2 as FQGTGA. The CDR3 sequence is 18 residues long. The trim removed 5 bases at V and 1 base at J, leaving 11 bases unmatched. Every TCR cDNA molecule bore a unique molecular identifier. TCRdb called the 5' RACE reads again in MiXCR, with one record for every CDR3 protein. The profile shows approximately 11,000 distinct CDR3 sequences, 8.5% to 10% of them singletons.

The receptor's source is a male donor with early-stage non-small cell lung cancer. The starting material was PBMCs, obtained at surgery. The chain uses TRBV7-3 and TRBJ2-3, with TRBD2 matching over 11 bases. The CDR3 loop reads CASSRTSGGSGGTDTQYF. The CDR3, as DNA: TGTGCCAGCAGCCGTACTAGCGGGGGCTCAGGTGGCACAGATACGCAGTATTTT.